These T cell receptor beta chains were read from a single sample in a study of shared clonotypes between healthy human individuals. Repertoires were generated with immunoSEQ multiplex PCR, while TCRdb's copy carries only in-frame clones and drops some. Among hundreds of thousands of clones, 95% to 98% were seen once, and the ten largest hold roughly 0.29%. The sample comprised naive CD8+ T cells sorted from blood. Receptors were obtained from a man between 25 and 39 years old in good health. The CDR3 runs from the conserved cysteine through the conserved F or W. A D gene is named only where the DNA matches it firmly. Some rows mark clone size as missing; the rest say once, few, many or name a class of expanded clone.

-,-,TRBJ2-7,15,TRBV6-1,CASSDWGATRDEQYF,TGTGCCAGCAGTGATTGGGGGGCGACTAGAGACGAGCAGTACTTC
-,TRBD2,TRBJ2-5,15,TRBV7-9,CASSDLREGGETQYF,TGTGCCAGCAGCGATCTGAGGGAGGGCGGGGAGACCCAGTACTTC
-,-,TRBJ2-1,16,TRBV7-7,CASSSSRDGRVNEQFF,TGTGCTAGCAGCTCTTCGCGGGACGGAAGAGTCAATGAGCAGTTCTTC
-,-,TRBJ2-7,12,TRBV28,CASSFERYEQYF,TGTGCCAGCAGTTTTGAGAGGTACGAGCAGTACTTC
-,TRBD1,TRBJ2-7,17,TRBV28,CAITPGQGFGRQREQYF,TGTGCCATCACACCCGGACAGGGGTTTGGACGGCAGCGCGAGCAGTACTTC
-,-,TRBJ2-7,13,TRBV10-2,CASSVTGSYEQYF,TGCGCCAGCAGTGTTACGGGTTCCTACGAGCAGTACTTC
few,TRBD1,TRBJ1-5,15,TRBV5-6,CASSLAARGQQPQHF,TGTGCCAGCAGCTTGGCCGCCAGGGGGCAGCAGCCCCAGCATTTT
-,-,TRBJ2-7,14,TRBV7-2,CASSFTASPNEQYF,TGTGCCAGCAGCTTCACGGCTAGTCCCAACGAGCAGTACTTC
-,-,TRBJ1-1,15,TRBV6-5,CASSYYSPVGAEAFF,TGTGCCAGCAGTTACTATAGCCCGGTCGGGGCTGAAGCTTTCTTT
-,-,TRBJ1-1,13,TRBV27,CASRVGRNTEAFF,TGTGCCAGCAGGGTGGGACGGAACACTGAAGCTTTCTTT
-,TRBD2,TRBJ2-1,15,TRBV2,CATRIGTSGMYEQFF,TGTGCCACCCGAATAGGGACTAGCGGGATGTATGAGCAGTTCTTC
-,TRBD2,TRBJ2-1,17,TRBV29-1,CSVEAEESSGTYNEQFF,TGCAGCGTTGAAGCGGAAGAGTCTAGCGGGACCTACAATGAGCAGTTCTTC
-,-,TRBJ2-1,14,TRBV7-8,CASLEGHPSFEQFF,TGTGCCAGCCTAGAAGGACACCCTAGCTTTGAGCAGTTCTTC
-,TRBD2,TRBJ2-1,17,TRBV11-2,CASSLLAASRGGDEQFF,TGTGCCAGCAGCTTACTCGCGGCCTCGCGGGGGGGCGATGAGCAGTTCTTC
-,-,TRBJ2-1,16,TRBV29-1,CSVDSGSKSSYNEQFF,TGCAGCGTTGATTCCGGCAGTAAGAGCTCCTACAATGAGCAGTTCTTC
-,-,TRBJ2-1,13,TRBV7-9,CASSHSQGGEQFF,TGTGCCAGCAGTCACTCCCAGGGGGGTGAGCAGTTCTTC
-,TRBD2,TRBJ2-1,19,TRBV2,CASSTTGTSGSAMLDEQFF,TGTGCCAGCAGTACTACCGGGACTAGCGGGAGCGCGATGTTGGATGAGCAGTTCTTC
-,TRBD1,TRBJ1-1,16,TRBV11-2,CASSPLGQGWNTEAFF,TGTGCCAGCAGCCCGCTCGGACAGGGGTGGAACACTGAAGCTTTCTTT
-,TRBD2,TRBJ2-2,13,TRBV9,CASSAGGTGELFF,TGTGCCAGCAGCGCGGGGGGAACCGGGGAGCTGTTTTTT
-,-,TRBJ1-4,16,TRBV14,CASSQNQGRVGEKLFF,TGTGCCAGCAGCCAAAATCAGGGACGCGTCGGTGAAAAACTGTTTTTT
-,-,TRBJ1-3,15,TRBV27,CASSSTTGAGNTIYF,TGTGCCAGCAGTTCAACGACCGGGGCTGGAAACACCATATATTTT
once,-,TRBJ2-2,13,TRBV10-1,CASGGANTGELFF,TGCGCCAGCGGCGGAGCGAACACCGGGGAGCTGTTTTTT
-,-,TRBJ2-5,16,TRBV12-5,CASGLRQGDIQETQYF,TGTGCTAGTGGTTTGAGGCAGGGCGACATACAAGAGACCCAGTACTTC
-,-,TRBJ1-1,14,TRBV30,CAWSVTGENTEAFF,TGTGCCTGGAGTGTCACAGGAGAGAACACTGAAGCTTTCTTT
-,TRBD2,TRBJ2-1,16,TRBV5-8,CASSLGLAGVYNEQFF,TGTGCCAGCAGCTTGGGACTAGCGGGGGTTTACAATGAGCAGTTCTTC
-,-,TRBJ2-5,15,TRBV27,CASSTTDGAQETQYF,TGTGCCAGCAGTACTACGGACGGGGCCCAAGAGACCCAGTACTTC
-,-,TRBJ1-5,15,TRBV6-6,CASSWAGDSNQPQHF,TGTGCCAGCAGTTGGGCAGGGGATAGCAATCAGCCCCAGCATTTT
-,TRBD1,TRBJ2-7,12,TRBV7-9,CASSTGTDEQYF,TGTGCCAGCAGCACCGGGACAGATGAGCAGTACTTC
-,TRBD1,TRBJ2-7,14,TRBV5-4,CASSLRDSYYEQYF,TGTGCCAGCAGCTTGAGGGACAGTTACTACGAGCAGTACTTC
-,-,TRBJ1-5,15,TRBV11-2,CASSQDSNSNQPQHF,TGTGCCAGCAGCCAAGACAGTAATAGCAATCAGCCCCAGCATTTT
-,-,TRBJ1-4,12,TRBV11-2,CASLGSNEKLFF,TGTGCCAGCTTAGGTAGTAATGAAAAACTGTTTTTT
-,-,TRBJ2-3,15,TRBV27,CASSLIRAKPDTQYF,TGTGCCAGCAGTTTAATCCGCGCTAAGCCCGATACGCAGTATTTT
-,-,TRBJ1-1,11,TRBV29-1,CSVGRYTEAFF,TGCAGCGTCGGGCGGTACACTGAAGCTTTCTTT
-,-,TRBJ1-1,13,TRBV7-2,CASSSWRSTEAFF,TGTGCCAGCAGCTCTTGGAGGTCCACTGAAGCTTTCTTT
-,TRBD2,TRBJ2-1,16,TRBV5-5,CASSLETSGSIFGKFF,TGTGCCAGCAGCTTAGAGACTAGCGGGAGTATTTTCGGGAAGTTCTTC
once,-,TRBJ2-2,15,TRBV30,CAWTSGDSDAGELFF,TGTGCCTGGACCTCTGGAGACAGCGACGCCGGGGAGCTGTTTTTT
-,-,TRBJ1-5,15,TRBV9,CASSVEAGFDQPQHF,TGTGCCAGCAGCGTAGAGGCGGGCTTCGATCAGCCCCAGCATTTT
-,TRBD1,TRBJ1-5,16,TRBV11-2,CASSNPTGINNQPQHF,TGTGCCAGTTCGAACCCGACAGGGATCAACAATCAGCCCCAGCATTTT
-,TRBD2,TRBJ2-5,15,TRBV10-3,CAISESAGGLETQYF,TGTGCCATCAGTGAGTCGGCGGGGGGCTTGGAGACCCAGTACTTC